The 29 T cell receptor beta chains in this list originate from one sample, sequenced in a study of blood T cell repertoires in COVID-19. The assay was immunoSEQ multiplex PCR, and TCRdb's table has in-frame clones only and misses some. Of around 270,000 clones listed, less than 90% are singletons. The sequencing input was peripheral blood. Source of these receptors: a man aged 25 to 45 with active or convalescent COVID-19.

CDR3 nucleotides: TGTGCCAGTAGTGCACTCGGAGGGGTAGCGGGGGGCCCCACAGATACGCAGTATTTT. As protein: CASSALGGVAGGPTDTQYF. The rearrangement joins TRBV19 to TRBJ2-3, with 10 bases lining up with TRBD2. Germline loops: CDR1 LNHDA, CDR2 SQIVND (reference sequence). This CDR3 comprises 19 residues. Trimming removed 5 bases from V and 2 bases from J; junction bases left unmatched: 16.

V gene TRBV7-6 combines with J gene TRBJ2-3; the match to TRBD2 covers 10 bases. In germline, CDR1 is SGHVS, CDR2 FNYEAQ. Trimming cost V 5 bases and J 0 bases; bases outside gene matches: 5. The CDR3 has 16 residues. DNA of the CDR3: TGTGCCAGCAGCCCGATGACTAGCGGGAGCACAGATACGCAGTATTTT. It yields the protein CASSPMTSGSTDTQYF.

CDR3 residues: CASSGTGSSSYEQYF. The CDR3 DNA reads TGTGCCAGCAGTGGGACAGGTTCAAGCTCCTACGAGCAGTACTTC. The V call is TRBV2, the J call TRBJ2-7; 7 bases line up with TRBD1. V shed 4 bases, J shed 0 bases, and the junction held 6 bases outside the gene matches. This CDR3 contains 15 residues. Germline V CDR1 and CDR2: SNHLY, FYNNEI.

This clone appeared once. The chain carries TRBV12-3 or TRBV12-4 and TRBJ2-7; D perhaps matches TRBD2 (7 bases). Deletions cut 6 bases from V and 9 bases from J, with 18 bases between. CDR3 length: 13 residues. CDR3: CASRQGGGGVQYF. As DNA, the CDR3 is TGTGCCAGCAGACAGGGAGGGGGAGGGGTGCAGTACTTC.

The chain joins TRBV18 to TRBJ2-1, with 7 bases aligning to TRBD1. Germline V gives CDR1 KGHSH, CDR2 LQKENI. This CDR3 spans 15 amino acids. V dropped 4 bases and J dropped 10; count of bases not matched to a gene: 13. CDR3 nucleotide sequence: TGTGCCAGCTCACGACGTTCTGGGACAGAGGGGGAGCAGTTCTTC. This encodes CASSRRSGTEGEQFF.

As regards this clone: Other DNA sequences in this sample translate to the same CDR3. The rearrangement joins TRBV7-8 to TRBJ2-2, with 8 bases fitting TRBD2. The length of the CDR3 is 15 residues. Germline CDR1 SGHVS, CDR2 FQNEAQ. V lost 1 base to trimming and J lost 4 bases; unmatched junction nucleotides: 2. The CDR3 region is CASSLVRGGTGELFF. The CDR3 bases are TGTGCCAGCAGCTTAGTACGGGGGGGCACCGGGGAGCTGTTTTTT.

The V and J genes are TRBV29-1 and TRBJ2-2, with D tentatively TRBD1 (5 bases). Germline CDR1 reads SQVTM; CDR2 reads ANQGSEA. The length of the CDR3 is 13 residues. Deletions cut 5 bases from V and 5 bases from J, with 12 bases between. CDR3 DNA: TGCAGCGTTCCCTACGACAGAACCGGGGAGCTGTTTTTT. This sequence encodes CSVPYDRTGELFF.

The chain carries TRBV5-1 and TRBJ2-3; 12 bases match TRBD2. V shed 4 bases and J 3 bases; nucleotides not matched to a gene: 9. This CDR3 is 17 amino acids long. Per the germline V gene, CDR1 is SGHRS and CDR2 is YFSETQ. CDR3 bases: TGCGCCAGCAGCGCCGGCGGACTAGCGGGGATAACAGATACGCAGTATTTT. Residues: CASSAGGLAGITDTQYF. Full variable domain (rest looked up from reference TRBV5-1 and TRBJ2-3): KAGVTQTPRYLIKTRGQQVTLSCSPISGHRSVSWYQQTPGQGLQFLFEYFSETQRNKGNFPGRFSGRQFSNSRSEMNVSTLELGDSALYLCASSAGGLAGITDTQYFGPGTRLTVL.

The J gene is TRBJ1-5, the V gene TRBV18, with 10 bases fitting TRBD1. Germline trimming cut 4 bases from V and 5 bases from J; bases unmatched to any gene: 11. The CDR3 totals 17 residues. CDR1 and CDR2 (germline): KGHSH, LQKENI. The CDR3 DNA is TGTGCCAGCTCACGCGGACAGGGGGGAATTCGGGATCAGCCCCAGCATTTT. It translates to CASSRGQGGIRDQPQHF.

V and J are TRBV14 and TRBJ2-7, with D maybe TRBD2 (6 bases). The V gene lost 5 bases and the J gene lost 9 bases, with 17 bases spanning the gap. Germline assignment: CDR1 SGHDN and CDR2 FVKESK. This CDR3 region has 13 residues. In DNA form, the CDR3 reads TGTGCCAGCAGCGGCCAGACTAGTTTCTGGCAGTACTTC. Its protein product is CASSGQTSFWQYF. Together with reference TRBV14 and TRBJ2-7, the CDR3 gives the full variable domain: EAGVTQFPSHSVIEKGQTVTLRCDPISGHDNLYWYRRVMGKEIKFLLHFVKESKQDESGMPNNRFLAERTGGTYSTLKVQPAELEDSGVYFCASSGQTSFWQYFGPGTRLTVT.

The genes are TRBV9 and TRBJ1-6, with D tentatively TRBD1 (5 bases). Germline V gene lookup returns CDR1 SGDLS and CDR2 YYNGEE. The CDR3 runs to 17 residues. Between the trimmed V and J ends, which lost 0 bases and 6 bases, there was a span of 16 bases. CDR3 nucleotides: TGTGCCAGCAGCGTAGTTTTTTTTGGGGACTTTAATTCACCCCTCCACTTT. Its protein product is CASSVVFFGDFNSPLHF.

The V call is TRBV13, the J call TRBJ1-1; possibly TRBD1 for D (5 bases). V was cut by 4 bases and J by 5 bases, with 20 bases left in between. The CDR3 has 16 residues. Germline loops: CDR1 PRHDT, CDR2 FYEKMQ (reference sequence). The CDR3 loop is CASSSTTGESGTEAFF. For the CDR3, the DNA is TGTGCCAGCAGCTCAACTACGGGAGAATCAGGGACTGAAGCTTTCTTT.

V and J are TRBV5-4 and TRBJ2-7; a weak D match, TRBD1 (6 bases). The CDR3 covers 14 residues. V was cut by 4 bases and J by 2 bases, with 13 bases left in between. The germline CDR1 and CDR2 sequences are SGHNT and YYREEE (reference sequence). CDR3 sequence reads: CASSGGQPPYEQYF. In nucleotides, the CDR3 is TGTGCCAGCAGCGGAGGACAGCCTCCCTACGAGCAGTACTTC. The full variable domain, completed using reference TRBV5-4 and TRBJ2-7, is ETGVTQSPTHLIKTRGQQVTLRCSSQSGHNTVSWYQQALGQGPQFIFQYYREEENGRGNFPPRFSGLQFPNYSSELNVNALELDDSALYLCASSGGQPPYEQYFGPGTRLTVT.

V is TRBV5-6 and J is TRBJ2-5; perhaps TRBD2 as D (6 bases). Germline CDR1 and CDR2: SGHDT and YYEEEE. This CDR3 is built from 15 residues. V was cut by 2 bases and J by 5 bases, with 16 bases left in between. This chain's CDR3 is CASSFARRGKETQYF. In nucleotides, the CDR3 is TGTGCCAGCAGCTTCGCTAGACGCGGGAAGGAGACCCAGTACTTC.

CDR3 sequence reads: CASSTYRVPEAFF. The CDR3 DNA follows: TGTGCCAGCAGCACGTACAGGGTTCCTGAAGCTTTCTTT. This chain connects TRBV7-8 to TRBJ1-1, with a possible D match to TRBD1 (6 bases). Germline V gene data show CDR1 as SGHVS and CDR2 as FQNEAQ. The CDR3 is 13 residues long. The V gene lost 5 bases and the J gene lost 6 bases, with 13 bases spanning the gap.

This chain connects TRBV6-2 or TRBV6-3 to TRBJ2-7; no firm D call. The CDR3 length is 12 residues. V was cut by 2 bases and J by 4 bases, with 6 bases left in between. Germline V lookup: CDR1 MNHEY, CDR2 SVGEGT. Written as DNA, the CDR3 is TGTGCCAGCAGTTACGGGCGATACGAGCAGTACTTC. Its protein is CASSYGRYEQYF.

A note on this clone: Other DNA sequences in the sample encode the same CDR3. This rearrangement joins TRBV5-1 to TRBJ2-7; D not resolved. The CDR3 extends over 12 amino acids. Germline lookup yields CDR1 SGHRS and CDR2 YFSETQ. Trimming cost V 4 bases and J 0 bases, with 5 bases left between them. In DNA, the CDR3 is TGCGCCAGCAGCCCCTCCTCCTACGAGCAGTACTTC. Residues: CASSPSSYEQYF.

The rearrangement links TRBV7-2 to TRBJ1-2; 8 positions agree with TRBD1. Trimming at V came to 5 bases and at J to 5 bases, leaving 1 base not matched to a gene. Germline CDR1 is SGHTA and CDR2 is FQGNSA. The CDR3 is 12 amino acids. The CDR3 DNA reads as TGTGCCAGCAGCGGACAGGGTTATGGCTACACCTTC. This gives the protein CASSGQGYGYTF.

The J gene is TRBJ2-3, the V gene TRBV7-9; TRBD2 is a possible D gene (5 bases). With 5 bases removed from V and 5 bases from J, the gap between germline ends came to 17 bases. The CDR3 covers 15 residues. Looked up from germline, CDR1 is SEHNR and CDR2 is FQNEAQ (reference sequence). The CDR3 loop is CASSLHSRAGDTQYF. The CDR3 DNA reads as TGTGCCAGCAGCCTCCACTCCCGCGCGGGAGATACGCAGTATTTT. Full variable domain (missing parts from reference TRBV7-9 and TRBJ2-3): DTGVSQNPRHKITKRGQNVTFRCDPISEHNRLYWYRQTLGQGPEFLTYFQNEAQLEKSRLLSDRFSAERPKGSFSTLEIQRTEQGDSAMYLCASSLHSRAGDTQYFGPGTRLTVL.

The rearrangement joins TRBV5-5 to TRBJ1-3, with D possibly being TRBD1 (5 bases). CDR3 length equals 17 residues. Trimming took off 1 base at V and 4 bases at J, with 18 bases between the two ends. CDR1 is SGHKS and CDR2 is YYEKEE in the germline V gene (reference sequence). The CDR3 loop reads CASSLNIRARTGNTIYF. The CDR3 DNA is TGTGCCAGCAGCTTGAACATAAGGGCGCGGACAGGAAACACCATATATTTT.

This clone occurred a few times. This sequence joins TRBV9 and TRBJ1-1; possibly TRBD1 for D (5 bases). V dropped 4 bases and J dropped 5 bases, with 18 bases sitting between them. This CDR3 is built from 15 residues. Germline V lookup: CDR1 SGDLS, CDR2 YYNGEE. This chain's CDR3 is CASSPSGGGGTEAFF. The CDR3 DNA follows: TGTGCCAGCAGCCCTAGTGGGGGAGGTGGGACTGAAGCTTTCTTT.

The chain is built from TRBV9 and TRBJ1-2, with a possible D match to TRBD1 (6 bases). The CDR3 is made up of 13 amino acids. Between the trimmed V and J ends, which lost 8 bases and 5 bases, there was a span of 16 bases. Germline V gene sequence: CDR1 SGDLS, CDR2 YYNGEE. CDR3 bases: TGTGCCAGTACCGGGACAAATCAATATGGCTACACCTTC. This codes for CASTGTNQYGYTF.

This clone was seen a few times. This chain uses TRBV7-6 with TRBJ2-3; 7 bases agree with TRBD2. V shed 4 bases, J shed 2 bases, and the junction held 12 bases outside the gene matches. The CDR3 has 17 amino acids. Looked up from germline, CDR1 is SGHVS and CDR2 is FNYEAQ. CDR3 region: CASSSLGLQAYTDTQYF. The CDR3 nucleotides are TGTGCCAGCAGCTCCCTGGGACTACAAGCTTACACAGATACGCAGTATTTT.

CDR3 DNA sequence: TGTGCCAGCAGCCAAGGACTACCCTCCCGAGGCGAGCAGTACTTC. Its translation is CASSQGLPSRGEQYF. V gene TRBV3-1 (or the pseudogene TRBV3-2) combines with J gene TRBJ2-7, with D tentatively TRBD2 (5 bases). The length of the CDR3 is 15 residues. Germline V gene data show CDR1 as LGHDT and CDR2 as YNNKEL (reference sequence). Between the trimmed V and J ends, which lost 1 base and 6 bases, there was a span of 16 bases.

This clone was seen just once. The chain carries TRBV19 and TRBJ2-6, with D maybe TRBD2 (6 bases). Trimming left V 3 bases short and J 0 bases short, with 15 bases between. CDR3 size: 18 residues. Germline V gene lookup returns CDR1 LNHDA and CDR2 SQIVND (reference sequence). CDR3 amino acids: CASSIFGTASSGANVLTF. The CDR3 nucleotides are TGTGCCAGTAGTATTTTTGGGACTGCTAGCTCTGGGGCCAACGTCCTGACTTTC.

CDR3 DNA sequence: TGTGCCAGTAGTATAGCAAGGGGGCAGCCCCAGCATTTT. This translates into CASSIARGQPQHF. J is TRBJ1-5 and V is TRBV19, with D possibly matching TRBD1 (6 bases). CDR1 and CDR2 (germline): LNHDA, SQIVND (reference sequence). V was shortened by 1 base and J by 7 bases, with 8 bases between the two germline ends. The CDR3 is 13 amino acids.

The chain employs TRBV2 and TRBJ2-1, with TRBD2 matching 8 bases. This CDR3 comprises 18 residues. The J segment lost 1 base and the V segment lost 2 bases, leaving 10 bases of the junction unmatched. CDR1 is SNHLY and CDR2 is FYNNEI in the germline V gene. The CDR3 spells CASSEFRSRGDSYNEQFF. The CDR3 region has the DNA TGTGCCAGCAGTGAATTTAGGTCGCGGGGGGATTCCTACAATGAGCAGTTCTTC.

V and J are TRBV6-5 and TRBJ2-1; tentative D call: TRBD1 (5 bases). CDR1 is MNHEY, CDR2 SVGAGI, per germline. This CDR3 region has 15 residues. Trimming took off 0 bases at V and 6 bases at J, with 12 bases between the two ends. The CDR3 loop is CASSYSEDTVNEQFF. The CDR3 DNA sequence: TGTGCCAGCAGTTACTCAGAGGACACAGTCAATGAGCAGTTCTTC.

This chain uses TRBV6-5 with TRBJ1-6; a weak D match, TRBD1 (6 bases). There are 14 residues in the CDR3. Trimming took off 4 bases at V and 9 bases at J, with 13 bases between the two ends. CDR1 is MNHEY, CDR2 SVGAGI, per germline. Here the CDR3 DNA reads TGTGCCAGCAGTTTAGACAGGTTTGGTTCACCCCTCCACTTT. It is translated as CASSLDRFGSPLHF.